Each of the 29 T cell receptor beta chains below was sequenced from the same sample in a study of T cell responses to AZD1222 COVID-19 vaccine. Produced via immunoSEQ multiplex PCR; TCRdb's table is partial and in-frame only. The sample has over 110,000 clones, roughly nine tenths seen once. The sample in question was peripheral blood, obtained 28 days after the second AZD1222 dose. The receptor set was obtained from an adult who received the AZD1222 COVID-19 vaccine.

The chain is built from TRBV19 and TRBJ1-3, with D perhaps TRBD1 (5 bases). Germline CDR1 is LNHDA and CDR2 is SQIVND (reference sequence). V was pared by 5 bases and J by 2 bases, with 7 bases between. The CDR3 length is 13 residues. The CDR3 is CASSGATGNTIYF. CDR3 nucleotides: TGTGCCAGTAGTGGGGCCACTGGAAACACCATATATTTT.

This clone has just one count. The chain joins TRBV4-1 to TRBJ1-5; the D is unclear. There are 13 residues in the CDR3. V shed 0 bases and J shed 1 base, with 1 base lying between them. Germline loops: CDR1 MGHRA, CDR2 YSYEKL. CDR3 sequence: CASSQDSNQPQHF. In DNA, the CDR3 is TGCGCCAGCAGCCAAGACAGCAATCAGCCCCAGCATTTT.

The CDR3 DNA follows: TGCAGCGTTGAAGGGGGGGGCCCGCCCAGGTCCTCCTACAATGAGCAGTTCTTC. This encodes CSVEGGGPPRSSYNEQFF. The chain employs TRBV29-1 and TRBJ2-1; the D gene is possibly TRBD2 (7 bases). From germline, CDR1 is SQVTM and CDR2 ANQGSEA. There are 18 residues in the CDR3. Trimming took 1 base from V and 0 from J, leaving 19 bases between them.

The CDR3 nucleotides read TGTGCCAGCAGCAGGGGGCGAACCCCCACAGATACGCAGTATTTT. Protein sequence: CASSRGRTPTDTQYF. The rearrangement links TRBV2 to TRBJ2-3, with 8 positions matching TRBD1. The germline CDR1 and CDR2 sequences are SNHLY and FYNNEI. The J segment lost 2 bases and the V segment lost 6 bases, leaving 7 bases of the junction unmatched. This CDR3 contains 15 residues.

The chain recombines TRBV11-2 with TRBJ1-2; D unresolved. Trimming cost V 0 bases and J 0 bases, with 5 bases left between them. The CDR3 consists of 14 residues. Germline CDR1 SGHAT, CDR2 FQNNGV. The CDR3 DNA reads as TGTGCCAGCAGCTTAGATACAGCTAACTATGGCTACACCTTC. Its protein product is CASSLDTANYGYTF.

CDR3 sequence (DNA): TGTGCCTGGAGCGGGCAAGGCGTACAGCCCCAGCATTTT. It yields the protein CAWSGQGVQPQHF. The genes are TRBV30 and TRBJ1-5; D unclear. Trimming removed 3 bases from V and 7 bases from J, with 13 bases in between. Germline V CDR1 and CDR2: GTSNPN, SVGIG (reference sequence). The CDR3 runs to 13 residues. Based on the CDR3 plus reference TRBV30 and TRBJ1-5, the full variable domain is SQTIHQWPATLVQPVGSPLSLECTVEGTSNPNLYWYRQAAGRGLQLLFYSVGIGQISSEVPQNLSASRPQDRQFILSSKKLLLSDSGFYLCAWSGQGVQPQHFGDGTRLSIL.

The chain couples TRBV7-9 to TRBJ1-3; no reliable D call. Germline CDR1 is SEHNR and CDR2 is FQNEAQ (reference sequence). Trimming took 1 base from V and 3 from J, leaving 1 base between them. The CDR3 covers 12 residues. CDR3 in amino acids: CASSLGGNTIYF. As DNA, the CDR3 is TGTGCCAGCAGCTTAGGTGGAAACACCATATATTTT. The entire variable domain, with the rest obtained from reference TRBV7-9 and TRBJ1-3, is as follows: DTGVSQNPRHKITKRGQNVTFRCDPISEHNRLYWYRQTLGQGPEFLTYFQNEAQLEKSRLLSDRFSAERPKGSFSTLEIQRTEQGDSAMYLCASSLGGNTIYFGEGSWLTVV.

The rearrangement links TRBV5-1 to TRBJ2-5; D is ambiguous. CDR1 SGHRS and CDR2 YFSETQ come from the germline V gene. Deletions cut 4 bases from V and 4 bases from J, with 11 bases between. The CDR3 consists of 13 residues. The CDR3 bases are TGCGCCAGCAGCACGGACGTCCGAGAGACCCAGTACTTC. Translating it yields CASSTDVRETQYF.

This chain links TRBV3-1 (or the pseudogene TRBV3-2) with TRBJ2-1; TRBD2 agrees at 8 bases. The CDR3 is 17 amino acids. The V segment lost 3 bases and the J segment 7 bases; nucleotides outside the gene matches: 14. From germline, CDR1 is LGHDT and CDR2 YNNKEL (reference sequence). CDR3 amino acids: CASSHPVSGSLRNEQFF. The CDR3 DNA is TGTGCCAGCAGCCATCCTGTCAGCGGGAGCCTTAGGAATGAGCAGTTCTTC.

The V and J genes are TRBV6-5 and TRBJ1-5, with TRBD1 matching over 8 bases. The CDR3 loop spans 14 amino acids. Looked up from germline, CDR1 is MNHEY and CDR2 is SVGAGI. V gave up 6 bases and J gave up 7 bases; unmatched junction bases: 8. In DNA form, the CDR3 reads TGTGCCAGCAGATCCGCGGACAGGGTCCAGCCCCAGCATTTT. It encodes CASRSADRVQPQHF.

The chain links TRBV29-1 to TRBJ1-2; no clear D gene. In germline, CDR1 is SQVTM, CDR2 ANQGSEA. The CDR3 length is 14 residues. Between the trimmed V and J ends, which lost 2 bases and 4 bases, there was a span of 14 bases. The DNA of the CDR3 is TGCAGCGTTGAATTTGGGGTTCGGGGCTATGGCTACACCTTC. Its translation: CSVEFGVRGYGYTF.

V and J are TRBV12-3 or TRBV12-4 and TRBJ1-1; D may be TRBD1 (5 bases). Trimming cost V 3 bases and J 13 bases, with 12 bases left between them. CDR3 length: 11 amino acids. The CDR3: CASSLGQKDFF. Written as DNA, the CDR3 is TGTGCCAGCAGTTTGGGGCAAAAGGATTTCTTT.

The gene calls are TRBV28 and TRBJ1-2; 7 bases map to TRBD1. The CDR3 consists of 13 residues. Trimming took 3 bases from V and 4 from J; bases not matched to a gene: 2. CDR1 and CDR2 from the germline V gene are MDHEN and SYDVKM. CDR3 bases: TGTGCCAGCAGTTTTGGGACAGTCTATGGCTACACCTTC. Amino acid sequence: CASSFGTVYGYTF.

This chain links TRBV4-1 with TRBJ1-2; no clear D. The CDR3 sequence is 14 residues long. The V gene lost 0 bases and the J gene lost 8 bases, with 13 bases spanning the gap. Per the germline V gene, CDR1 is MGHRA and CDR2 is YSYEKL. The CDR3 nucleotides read TGCGCCAGCAGCCAAGATCTTGGGGTAGGGGGCTACACCTTC. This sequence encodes CASSQDLGVGGYTF.

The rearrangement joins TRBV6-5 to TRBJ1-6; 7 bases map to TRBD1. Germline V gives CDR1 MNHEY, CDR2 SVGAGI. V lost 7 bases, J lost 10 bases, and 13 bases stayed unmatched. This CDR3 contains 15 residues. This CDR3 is CASTTFRGLGSPLHF. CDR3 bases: TGTGCCAGCACCACCTTCAGGGGGTTGGGGTCACCCCTCCACTTT.

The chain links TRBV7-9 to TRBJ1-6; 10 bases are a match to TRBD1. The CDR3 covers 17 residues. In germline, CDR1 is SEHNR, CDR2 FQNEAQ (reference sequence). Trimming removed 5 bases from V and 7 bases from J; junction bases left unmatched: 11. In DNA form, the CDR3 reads TGTGCCAGCAGCGTAAAAGACAGGGGGCGGGAGAATTCACCCCTCCACTTT. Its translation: CASSVKDRGRENSPLHF.

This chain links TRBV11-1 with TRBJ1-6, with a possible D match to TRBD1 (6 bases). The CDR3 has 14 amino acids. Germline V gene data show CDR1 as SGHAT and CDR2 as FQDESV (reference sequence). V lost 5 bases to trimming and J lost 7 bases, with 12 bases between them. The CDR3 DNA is TGTGCCAGCAGCAATGGACAGAGAAATTCACCCCTCCACTTT. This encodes CASSNGQRNSPLHF.

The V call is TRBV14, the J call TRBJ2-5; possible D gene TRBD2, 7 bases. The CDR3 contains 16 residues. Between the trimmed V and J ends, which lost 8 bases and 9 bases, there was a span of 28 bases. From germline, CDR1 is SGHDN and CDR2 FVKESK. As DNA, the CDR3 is TGTGCCAGCGTCACAAAGGGGGGGGCCGAGATTTTGTCCCAGTACTTC. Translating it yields CASVTKGGAEILSQYF.

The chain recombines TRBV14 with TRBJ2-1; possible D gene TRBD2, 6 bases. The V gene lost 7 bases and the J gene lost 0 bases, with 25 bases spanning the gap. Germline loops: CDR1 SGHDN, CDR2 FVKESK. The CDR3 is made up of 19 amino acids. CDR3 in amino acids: CASIPGEARTFNSYNEQFF. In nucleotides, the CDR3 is TGTGCCAGCATCCCGGGAGAGGCCCGAACCTTTAACTCCTACAATGAGCAGTTCTTC.

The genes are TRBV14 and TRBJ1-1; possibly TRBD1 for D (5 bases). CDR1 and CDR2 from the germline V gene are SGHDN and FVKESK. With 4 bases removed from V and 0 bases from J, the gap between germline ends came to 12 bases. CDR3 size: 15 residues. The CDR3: CASSPGVGLNTEAFF. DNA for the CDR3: TGTGCCAGCAGCCCGGGGGTGGGTTTGAACACTGAAGCTTTCTTT.

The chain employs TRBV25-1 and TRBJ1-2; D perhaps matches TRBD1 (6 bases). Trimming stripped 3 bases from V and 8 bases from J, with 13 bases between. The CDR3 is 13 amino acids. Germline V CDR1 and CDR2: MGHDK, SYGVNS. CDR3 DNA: TGTGCCAGCAGTGACGGGGGGCTATCCGGCTACACCTTC. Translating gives CASSDGGLSGYTF.

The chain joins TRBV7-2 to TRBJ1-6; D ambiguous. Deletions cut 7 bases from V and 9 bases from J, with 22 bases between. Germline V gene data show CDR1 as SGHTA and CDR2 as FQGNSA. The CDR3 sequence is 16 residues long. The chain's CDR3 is CASILLDEGSGSPLHF. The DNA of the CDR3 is TGTGCCAGCATCCTCCTAGATGAGGGATCCGGTTCACCCCTCCACTTT.

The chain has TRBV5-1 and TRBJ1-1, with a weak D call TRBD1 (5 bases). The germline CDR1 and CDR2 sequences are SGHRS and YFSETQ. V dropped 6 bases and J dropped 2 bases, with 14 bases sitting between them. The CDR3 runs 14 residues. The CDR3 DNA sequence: TGCGCCAGCACCCCCACCGGGGGAAACACTGAAGCTTTCTTT. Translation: CASTPTGGNTEAFF.

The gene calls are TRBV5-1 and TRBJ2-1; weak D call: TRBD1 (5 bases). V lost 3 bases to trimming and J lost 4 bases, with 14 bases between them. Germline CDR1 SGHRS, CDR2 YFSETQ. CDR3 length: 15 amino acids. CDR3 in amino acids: CASSSNLQGYNEQFF. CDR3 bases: TGCGCCAGCAGCTCGAATCTTCAGGGTTACAATGAGCAGTTCTTC.

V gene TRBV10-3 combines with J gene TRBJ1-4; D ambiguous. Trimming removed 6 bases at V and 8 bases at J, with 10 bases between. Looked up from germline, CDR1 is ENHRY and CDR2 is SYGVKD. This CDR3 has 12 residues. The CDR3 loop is CAIRGNGEKLFF. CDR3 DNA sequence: TGTGCCATCAGGGGGAATGGGGAAAAACTGTTTTTT.

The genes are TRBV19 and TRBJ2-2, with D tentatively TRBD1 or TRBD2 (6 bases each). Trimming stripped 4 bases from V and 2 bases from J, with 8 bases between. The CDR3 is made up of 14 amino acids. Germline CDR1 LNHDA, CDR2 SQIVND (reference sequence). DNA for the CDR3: TGTGCCAGTAGTACGGGGGCCAACACCGGGGAGCTGTTTTTT. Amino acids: CASSTGANTGELFF.

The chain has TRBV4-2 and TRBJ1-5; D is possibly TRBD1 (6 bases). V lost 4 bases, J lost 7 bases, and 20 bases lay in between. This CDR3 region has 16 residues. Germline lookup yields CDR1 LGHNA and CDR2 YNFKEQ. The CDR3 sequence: CASSRNLQGIRQPQHF. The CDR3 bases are TGTGCCAGCAGCCGCAACCTTCAGGGGATCCGGCAGCCCCAGCATTTT.

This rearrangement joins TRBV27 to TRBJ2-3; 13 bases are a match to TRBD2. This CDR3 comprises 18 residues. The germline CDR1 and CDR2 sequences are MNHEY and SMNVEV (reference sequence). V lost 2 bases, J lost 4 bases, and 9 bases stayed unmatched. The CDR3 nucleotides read TGTGCCAGCAGTTTAAAAGTGACTAGCGGGGGGCTTGCAGATACGCAGTATTTT. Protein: CASSLKVTSGGLADTQYF.

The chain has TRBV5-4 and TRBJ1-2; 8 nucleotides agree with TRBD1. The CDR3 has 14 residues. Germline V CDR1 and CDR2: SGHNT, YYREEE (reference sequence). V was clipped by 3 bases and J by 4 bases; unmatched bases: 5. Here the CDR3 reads CASSSPGQAYGYTF. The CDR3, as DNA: TGTGCCAGCAGCTCCCCGGGACAGGCCTATGGCTACACCTTC.